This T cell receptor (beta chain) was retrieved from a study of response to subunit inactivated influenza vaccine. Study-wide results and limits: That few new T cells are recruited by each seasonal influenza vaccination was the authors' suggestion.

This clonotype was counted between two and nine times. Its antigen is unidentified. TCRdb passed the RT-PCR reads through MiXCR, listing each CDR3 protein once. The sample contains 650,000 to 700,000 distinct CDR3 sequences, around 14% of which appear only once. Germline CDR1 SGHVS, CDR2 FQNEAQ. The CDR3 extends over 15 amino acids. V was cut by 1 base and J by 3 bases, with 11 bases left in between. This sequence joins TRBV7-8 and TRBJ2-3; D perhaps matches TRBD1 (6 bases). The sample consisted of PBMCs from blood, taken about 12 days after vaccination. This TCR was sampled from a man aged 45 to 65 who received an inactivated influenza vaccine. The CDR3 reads CASSLVVRGTDTQYF. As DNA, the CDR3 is TGTGCCAGCAGCTTAGTTGTCAGGGGAACAGATACGCAGTATTTT.